The clone carrying this TCR beta chain has ten or more counts. The study amplified TCR beta CDR3 regions using RNA transcripts. RT-PCR was first run with HTBI primers, then multiplex PCR in a second round. TCRdb redid the calling of the multiplex PCR reads with MiXCR, one entry per CDR3 protein. The table has more than 300,000 distinct CDR3 sequences, approximately 17% seen once. This sample is drawn from a study of Graves' ophthalmopathy and Graves' hyperthyroidism. The V gene lost 2 bases and the J gene lost 2 bases, with 10 bases spanning the gap. Germline lookup yields CDR1 MNHEY and CDR2 SVGAGI. The CDR3 is 15 residues long. No donor had other autoimmune disease, uncontrolled infection, pregnancy or lactation.

The sample taken for sequencing was peripheral blood. The receptor was derived from an adult woman with stable Graves' hyperthyroidism. The V and J genes are TRBV6-5 and TRBJ2-4, with D possibly called TRBD1 or TRBD2 (5 bases each). The CDR3: CASSYAPGPKNIQYF. Here the CDR3 DNA reads TGTGCCAGCAGTTACGCACCGGGGCCCAAAAACATTCAGTACTTC.